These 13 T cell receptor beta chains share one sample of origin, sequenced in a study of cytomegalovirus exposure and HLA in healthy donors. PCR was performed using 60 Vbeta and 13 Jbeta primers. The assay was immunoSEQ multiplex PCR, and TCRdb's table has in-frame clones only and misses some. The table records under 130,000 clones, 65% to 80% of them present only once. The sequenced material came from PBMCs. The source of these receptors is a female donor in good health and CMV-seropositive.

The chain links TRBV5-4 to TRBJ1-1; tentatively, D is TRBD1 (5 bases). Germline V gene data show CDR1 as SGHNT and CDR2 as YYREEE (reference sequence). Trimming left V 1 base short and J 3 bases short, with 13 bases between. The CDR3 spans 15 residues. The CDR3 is CASSLSQGLDTEAFF. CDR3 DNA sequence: TGTGCCAGCAGCTTGAGCCAGGGTTTGGACACTGAAGCTTTCTTT.

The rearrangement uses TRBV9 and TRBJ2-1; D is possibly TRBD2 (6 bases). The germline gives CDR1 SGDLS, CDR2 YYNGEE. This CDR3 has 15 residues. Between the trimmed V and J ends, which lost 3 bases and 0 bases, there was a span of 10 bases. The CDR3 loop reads CASSASASSYNEQFF. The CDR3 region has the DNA TGTGCCAGCAGCGCTAGCGCTAGCTCCTACAATGAGCAGTTCTTC.

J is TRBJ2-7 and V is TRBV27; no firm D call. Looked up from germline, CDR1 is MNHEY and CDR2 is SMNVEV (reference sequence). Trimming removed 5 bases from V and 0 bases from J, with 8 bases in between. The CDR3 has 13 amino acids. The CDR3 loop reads CASSRYGSYEQYF. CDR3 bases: TGTGCCAGCAGTCGTTACGGCTCCTACGAGCAGTACTTC.

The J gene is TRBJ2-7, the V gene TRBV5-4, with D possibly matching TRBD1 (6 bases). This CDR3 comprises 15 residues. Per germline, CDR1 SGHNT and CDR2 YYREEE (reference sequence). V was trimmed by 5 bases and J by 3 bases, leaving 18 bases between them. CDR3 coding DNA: TGTGCCAGCAGTCCGAGCCGGGACATTCTCTACGAGCAGTACTTC. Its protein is CASSPSRDILYEQYF.

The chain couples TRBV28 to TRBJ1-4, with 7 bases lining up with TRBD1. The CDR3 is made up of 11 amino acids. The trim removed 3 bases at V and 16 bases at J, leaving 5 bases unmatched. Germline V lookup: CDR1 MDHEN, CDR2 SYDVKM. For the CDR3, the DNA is TGTGCCAGCAGTTTGACAGGGCAGCGGTTTTTT. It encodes CASSLTGQRFF.

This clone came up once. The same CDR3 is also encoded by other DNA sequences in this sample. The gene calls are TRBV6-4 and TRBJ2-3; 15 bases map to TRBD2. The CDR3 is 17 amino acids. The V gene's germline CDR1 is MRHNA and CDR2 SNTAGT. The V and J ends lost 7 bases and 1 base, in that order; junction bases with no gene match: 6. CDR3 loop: CASTGLAGGRGTDTQYF. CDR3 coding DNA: TGTGCCAGCACTGGACTAGCGGGGGGGCGGGGCACAGATACGCAGTATTTT.

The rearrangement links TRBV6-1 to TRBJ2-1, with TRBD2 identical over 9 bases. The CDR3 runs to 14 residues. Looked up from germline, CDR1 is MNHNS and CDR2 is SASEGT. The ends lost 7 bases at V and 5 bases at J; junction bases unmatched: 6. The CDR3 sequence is CASIQRGDHNEQFF. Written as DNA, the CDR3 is TGTGCCAGCATACAGCGGGGGGACCACAATGAGCAGTTCTTC.

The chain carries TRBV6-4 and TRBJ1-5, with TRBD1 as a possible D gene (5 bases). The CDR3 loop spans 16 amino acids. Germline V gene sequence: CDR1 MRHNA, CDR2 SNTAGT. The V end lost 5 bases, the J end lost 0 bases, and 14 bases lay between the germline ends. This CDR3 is CASSPPRAYSNQPQHF. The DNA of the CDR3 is TGTGCCAGCAGTCCCCCCAGGGCCTATAGCAATCAGCCCCAGCATTTT.

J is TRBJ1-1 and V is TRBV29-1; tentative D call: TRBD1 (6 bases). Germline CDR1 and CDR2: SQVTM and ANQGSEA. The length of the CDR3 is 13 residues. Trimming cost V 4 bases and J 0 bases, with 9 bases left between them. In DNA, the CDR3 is TGCAGCGTTGGACAGGTGATGAACACTGAAGCTTTCTTT. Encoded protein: CSVGQVMNTEAFF.

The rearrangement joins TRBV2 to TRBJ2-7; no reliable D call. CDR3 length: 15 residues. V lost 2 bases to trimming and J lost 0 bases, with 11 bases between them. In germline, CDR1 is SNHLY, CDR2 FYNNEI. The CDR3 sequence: CASSELEKFSYEQYF. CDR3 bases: TGTGCCAGCAGTGAATTGGAGAAATTCTCCTACGAGCAGTACTTC.

The CDR3 reads CASSLSGGAGETQYF. Here the CDR3 DNA reads TGTGCCAGCAGTTTATCCGGGGGAGCTGGGGAGACCCAGTACTTC. J is TRBJ2-5 and V is TRBV27; D perhaps matches TRBD2 (6 bases). The CDR3 extends over 15 amino acids. Germline V lookup: CDR1 MNHEY, CDR2 SMNVEV (reference sequence). The V gene lost 0 bases and the J gene lost 5 bases, with 13 bases spanning the gap.

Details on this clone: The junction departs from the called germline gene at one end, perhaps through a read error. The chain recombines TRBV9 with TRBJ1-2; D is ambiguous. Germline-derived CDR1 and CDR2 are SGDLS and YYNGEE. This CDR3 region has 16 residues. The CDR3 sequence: CASSGMAVIPNYGYPF. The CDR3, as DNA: TGTGCCAGCAGCGGGATGGCAGTCATCCCTAACTATGGCTACCCCTTC.

The CDR3 DNA is TGCGCCAGCAGCCAAGGCTCGGGGGGCAATCAGCCCCAGCATTTT. Its protein product is CASSQGSGGNQPQHF. J is TRBJ1-5 and V is TRBV4-1; possible D gene TRBD1, 5 bases. Germline V gene data show CDR1 as MGHRA and CDR2 as YSYEKL. CDR3 length equals 15 residues. V lost 1 base to trimming and J lost 2 bases, with 9 bases between them.